Listed below are T cell receptor beta chains from one sample, sequenced in a study of blood T cell repertoires in COVID-19. The method was immunoSEQ multiplex PCR; TCRdb's version includes in-frame clones alone and lacks a portion of them. This table has tens of thousands of clones, roughly 88% appearing once. Sample: peripheral blood. The receptors come from a woman aged 60-75 years with acute or convalescent COVID-19. The CDR3 runs from the conserved cysteine through the conserved F or W. D genes are given only for firm matches. Not every row has a clone size; where given, it reads once, few, many or a size class.

v_call,clone_size,d_call,j_call,cdr3_aa,cdr3_nt
TRBV5-1,few,TRBD2,TRBJ2-3,CASSPSGSTDTQYF,TGCGCCAGCAGCCCTAGCGGGAGCACAGATACGCAGTATTTT
TRBV7-8,.,TRBD1,TRBJ1-5,CASSDAGQGASRSNQPQHF,TGTGCCAGCAGCGATGCGGGACAGGGGGCGAGTAGGAGCAATCAGCCCCAGCATTTT
TRBV3-1/TRBV3-2,.,.,TRBJ1-3,CASSQGSTMSTIYF,TGTGCCAGCAGCCAAGGGTCCACGATGAGCACCATATATTTT
TRBV18,.,TRBD1,TRBJ1-1,CASSPDPGGNTEAFF,TGTGCCAGCTCACCAGACCCAGGGGGGAACACTGAAGCTTTCTTT
TRBV6-4,.,.,TRBJ2-3,CASSRQATSTDTQYF,TGTGCCAGCAGCCGACAAGCTACTAGCACAGATACGCAGTATTTT
TRBV4-3,.,.,TRBJ1-2,CASSQDAGFGGYTF,TGCGCCAGCAGCCAAGATGCAGGGTTTGGCGGCTACACCTTC
TRBV5-1,.,TRBD1,TRBJ1-2,CASTKDRGRHGYTF,TGCGCCAGCACAAAGGACAGGGGAAGACATGGCTACACCTTC
TRBV19,.,.,TRBJ1-2,CASKDAGNYGYTF,TGTGCCAGTAAGGATGCGGGGAACTATGGCTACACCTTC
TRBV19,once,.,TRBJ1-2,CATRRAQGSSYGYTF,TGTGCCACCCGCCGGGCCCAGGGTTCCTCATATGGCTACACCTTC
TRBV5-5,.,.,TRBJ2-2,CASSSHAGELFF,TGTGCCAGCAGCTCACATGCCGGGGAGCTGTTTTTT
TRBV20-1,few,.,TRBJ1-2,CSASTFGRGADGYTF,TGCAGTGCTAGTACCTTCGGCAGGGGCGCAGATGGCTACACCTTC
TRBV6-5,.,TRBD1,TRBJ1-1,CASSYETRGTTEAFF,TGTGCCAGCAGTTACGAGACCAGGGGGACCACTGAAGCTTTCTTT
TRBV7-9,.,.,TRBJ1-3,CASSYDGYGDF,TGTGCCAGCAGCTACGACGGTTACGGAGATTTT
TRBV27,.,.,TRBJ1-5,CASSPVGESNQPQHF,TGTGCCAGCAGCCCAGTAGGGGAAAGCAATCAGCCCCAGCATTTT
TRBV28,.,TRBD1,TRBJ2-1,CASSLLGDRGPRGNEQFF,TGTGCCAGCAGTCTCTTAGGGGACAGGGGCCCTCGGGGGAATGAGCAGTTCTTC
TRBV6-1,.,.,TRBJ1-2,CASSDLLKGKEGYTF,TGTGCCAGCAGTGACCTCCTCAAGGGGAAGGAAGGCTACACCTTC
TRBV5-4,.,TRBD2,TRBJ2-1,CASSLPSGSGNEQFF,TGTGCCAGCAGCTTGCCTAGCGGGAGTGGGAATGAGCAGTTCTTC
TRBV27,.,TRBD1,TRBJ1-6,CASSLRQGTYNSPLHF,TGTGCCAGCAGTCTAAGACAGGGCACCTATAATTCACCCCTCCACTTT
TRBV15,.,.,TRBJ1-1,CATSRDGAGSVNTEAFF,TGTGCCACCAGCAGAGATGGTGCAGGTTCCGTCAACACTGAAGCTTTCTTT
TRBV24-1,.,.,TRBJ2-3,CATSDGHPTDTQYF,TGTGCCACCAGTGACGGACACCCCACAGATACGCAGTATTTT
TRBV24-1,.,TRBD2,TRBJ2-2,CATSVASGRVTGELFF,TGTGCCACCAGTGTGGCTAGCGGGAGAGTTACCGGGGAGCTGTTTTTT
TRBV11-2,once,.,TRBJ2-2,CASSLDPRTFTGELFF,TGTGCCAGCAGCTTAGATCCCCGGACTTTCACCGGGGAGCTGTTTTTT
TRBV28,.,TRBD1,TRBJ2-5,CASSPRDSLQETQYF,TGTGCCAGCAGTCCTCGGGACAGTCTACAAGAGACCCAGTACTTC